A single sample gave rise to the 21 T cell receptor beta chains below, sequenced in a study of T cell responses to AZD1222 COVID-19 vaccine. Assay used: immunoSEQ multiplex PCR; TCRdb lists only in-frame clones, some missing. Of under 150,000 clones in the sample, under 95% were seen once. Source: peripheral blood, taken on day 0 of AZD1222 vaccination. All receptors derive from an adult in good health.

The chain joins TRBV6-5 to TRBJ1-2; possibly TRBD1 for D (6 bases). Germline V lookup: CDR1 MNHEY, CDR2 SVGAGI. V was pared by 5 bases and J by 8 bases, with 21 bases between. This CDR3 spans 15 amino acids. This chain's CDR3 is CASSQGHAASRGYTF. In DNA form, the CDR3 reads TGTGCCAGCAGTCAGGGACACGCCGCTTCGAGAGGCTACACCTTC.

This chain connects TRBV11-2 to TRBJ2-1; 8 nucleotides align to TRBD1. Trimming cost V 2 bases and J 6 bases; bases outside gene matches: 6. CDR1 and CDR2 from the germline V gene are SGHAT and FQNNGV. The CDR3 covers 15 residues. This CDR3 reads CASSLSQGAFNEQFF. The CDR3 nucleotides read TGTGCCAGCAGCTTAAGTCAGGGGGCTTTCAATGAGCAGTTCTTC.

The V gene is TRBV6-5, the J gene TRBJ1-4; D is unresolved. Trimming removed 10 bases from V and 8 bases from J, with 11 bases in between. From germline, CDR1 is MNHEY and CDR2 SVGAGI. The length of the CDR3 is 11 residues. Written as DNA, the CDR3 is TGTGCCACATGGGCGGAGGAAAAACTGTTTTTT. Protein sequence: CATWAEEKLFF.

The genes are TRBV19 and TRBJ2-1, with D perhaps matching TRBD1 (6 bases). The CDR3 has 13 amino acids. Trimming left V 8 bases short and J 8 bases short, with 16 bases between. CDR1 LNHDA and CDR2 SQIVND come from the germline V gene (reference sequence). The CDR3 DNA follows: TGTGCCAGTGGGGCCAGGGGAGTCCATGAGCAGTTCTTC. Amino acid sequence: CASGARGVHEQFF.

The V gene is TRBV3-1 (or the pseudogene TRBV3-2), the J gene TRBJ2-7; weak D call: TRBD2 (7 bases). The CDR3 length is 18 residues. V gave up 0 bases and J gave up 4 bases, with 22 bases separating them. The germline V gene encodes CDR1 LGHDT and CDR2 YNNKEL (reference sequence). The CDR3 spells CASSQDHLYREGNYEQYF. The CDR3 DNA reads TGTGCCAGCAGCCAAGACCATCTCTACAGGGAGGGTAATTACGAGCAGTACTTC.

In this sample, this clone turned up once. The gene calls are TRBV5-5 and TRBJ2-1; 8 bases fit TRBD1. V dropped 1 base and J dropped 2; count of bases not matched to a gene: 2. The CDR3 consists of 15 residues. The germline gives CDR1 SGHKS, CDR2 YYEKEE (reference sequence). CDR3 region: CASSLHRGTYNEQFF. CDR3 coding DNA: TGTGCCAGCAGCTTGCACAGGGGGACCTACAATGAGCAGTTCTTC.

The chain is built from TRBV9 and TRBJ2-7; 7 bases fit TRBD1. The CDR3 covers 14 residues. CDR1 and CDR2 (germline): SGDLS, YYNGEE. V gave up 2 bases and J gave up 6 bases; unmatched junction bases: 8. The CDR3 region is CASSVEHRGSEQYF. CDR3 coding DNA: TGTGCCAGCAGCGTCGAACACAGGGGCTCCGAGCAGTACTTC. Drawing the rest from reference TRBV9 and TRBJ2-7, the complete variable domain is DSGVTQTPKHLITATGQRVTLRCSPRSGDLSVYWYQQSLDQGLQFLIQYYNGEERAKGNILERFSAQQFPDLHSELNLSSLELGDSALYFCASSVEHRGSEQYFGPGTRLTVT.

The chain couples TRBV6-5 to TRBJ1-1; D is unresolved. CDR1 is MNHEY, CDR2 SVGAGI, per germline. The V gene lost 5 bases and the J gene lost 2 bases, with 12 bases spanning the gap. The CDR3 runs to 14 residues. The CDR3 DNA reads as TGTGCCAGCAGTCCGTCGACGGGAAACACTGAAGCTTTCTTT. This translates into CASSPSTGNTEAFF.

A single count supports this clone. The genes are TRBV19 and TRBJ2-7, with 8 bases aligning to TRBD1. Germline V gene lookup returns CDR1 LNHDA and CDR2 SQIVND (reference sequence). V was clipped by 7 bases and J by 5 bases; unmatched bases: 13. The CDR3 has 15 amino acids. The CDR3 region is CASKFTAGTGNEQYF. The CDR3 DNA follows: TGTGCCAGTAAGTTCACCGCCGGGACAGGTAACGAGCAGTACTTC. The entire variable domain, with the rest obtained from reference TRBV19 and TRBJ2-7, is as follows: DGGITQSPKYLFRKEGQNVTLSCEQNLNHDAMYWYRQDPGQGLRLIYYSQIVNDFQKGDIAEGYSVSREKKESFPLTVTSAQKNPTAFYLCASKFTAGTGNEQYFGPGTRLTVT.

For the CDR3, the DNA is TGTGCCAGCAGCCAATATGGTCCCTCGGACACCCTATTGTCACCCCTCCACTTT. This encodes CASSQYGPSDTLLSPLHF. V usage is TRBV16 and J usage is TRBJ1-6; tentatively, D is TRBD1 (5 bases). Germline V lookup: CDR1 KGHSY, CDR2 FQNENV. Between the trimmed V and J ends, which lost 1 base and 10 bases, there was a span of 23 bases. The CDR3 extends over 18 amino acids.

The V and J genes are TRBV15 and TRBJ2-1; TRBD2 aligns across 7 bases. The CDR3 is 14 amino acids. J gave up 8 bases and V 8 bases, and 12 bases lay outside the gene matches. Germline V gene data show CDR1 as LNHNV and CDR2 as YYDKDF (reference sequence). The CDR3 protein is CATRQGGSWDEQFF. In DNA form, the CDR3 reads TGTGCCACCCGACAAGGCGGGAGTTGGGATGAGCAGTTCTTC.

The chain recombines TRBV3-1 (or the pseudogene TRBV3-2) with TRBJ1-1; the D is unclear. From germline, CDR1 is LGHDT and CDR2 YNNKEL (reference sequence). The V gene lost 3 bases and the J gene lost 1 base, with 6 bases spanning the gap. The CDR3 is 13 amino acids. In nucleotides, the CDR3 is TGTGCCAGCAGCCATTGGCAGAACACTGAAGCTTTCTTT. As protein: CASSHWQNTEAFF.

The J gene is TRBJ1-2, the V gene TRBV19; 7 positions agree with TRBD1. Germline CDR1 reads LNHDA; CDR2 reads SQIVND (reference sequence). With V trimmed by 7 bases and J by 2 bases, 4 bases remained unmatched. CDR3 length: 13 amino acids. The CDR3 DNA reads TGTGCCAGTACCCAGACAGGGAACTATGGCTACACCTTC. Translation gives CASTQTGNYGYTF.

This sequence joins TRBV9 and TRBJ1-1; TRBD1 matches at 7 bases. Germline V CDR1 and CDR2: SGDLS, YYNGEE. V gave up 4 bases and J gave up 4 bases; unmatched junction bases: 4. The CDR3 extends over 13 amino acids. The CDR3 nucleotides read TGTGCCAGCAGCATATCAGGGGGCACTGAAGCTTTCTTT. Its protein product is CASSISGGTEAFF.

This chain connects TRBV10-3 to TRBJ1-3; D gene uncertain. V was trimmed by 10 bases and J by 7 bases, leaving 17 bases between them. The germline V gene has CDR1 ENHRY and CDR2 SYGVKD. This CDR3 spans 13 amino acids. CDR3 loop: CATLSLGPNTIYF. In DNA, the CDR3 is TGTGCCACCCTAAGCCTAGGTCCTAACACCATATATTTT.

The chain recombines TRBV5-4 with TRBJ2-1, with TRBD2 matching over 10 bases. Germline V gives CDR1 SGHNT, CDR2 YYREEE (reference sequence). Trimming took 0 bases from V and 12 from J; bases not matched to a gene: 12. The CDR3 loop spans 16 amino acids. CDR3 sequence reads: CASSLDRASGSIGQFF. In DNA, the CDR3 is TGTGCCAGCAGCTTGGATCGCGCTAGCGGGAGTATCGGGCAGTTCTTC.

V is TRBV7-2 and J is TRBJ2-3; possibly TRBD2 for D (6 bases). This CDR3 contains 16 residues. V lost 4 bases to trimming and J lost 1 base, with 15 bases between them. Germline lookup yields CDR1 SGHTA and CDR2 FQGNSA. CDR3 sequence: CASSSAGPWGTDTQYF. CDR3 bases: TGTGCCAGCAGCTCAGCGGGCCCCTGGGGCACAGATACGCAGTATTTT.

V usage is TRBV5-1 and J usage is TRBJ1-1, with D possibly matching TRBD1 (5 bases). V gave up 4 bases and J gave up 4 bases, with 14 bases separating them. This CDR3 has 14 amino acids. Germline V gene sequence: CDR1 SGHRS, CDR2 YFSETQ. The CDR3 DNA reads TGCGCCAGCAGCGGTCAGGGAGGAGGCACTGAAGCTTTCTTT. This encodes CASSGQGGGTEAFF.

The J gene is TRBJ1-2, the V gene TRBV6-1; D is possibly TRBD1 (6 bases). The V gene lost 0 bases and the J gene lost 5 bases, with 16 bases spanning the gap. The length of the CDR3 is 16 residues. The germline gives CDR1 MNHNS, CDR2 SASEGT. The CDR3 DNA follows: TGTGCCAGCAGTGAAGCCGACAGGAGCTTTAGGTATGGCTACACCTTC. It encodes CASSEADRSFRYGYTF.

The genes are TRBV15 and TRBJ1-5; 7 positions agree with TRBD1. V lost 3 bases and J lost 4; bases outside the gene matches: 9. The germline V gene encodes CDR1 LNHNV and CDR2 YYDKDF (reference sequence). The CDR3 has 16 residues. The CDR3 DNA follows: TGTGCCACCAGCAGCAGGGGGGGTGGTAGGAATCAGCCCCAGCATTTT. Translating gives CATSSRGGGRNQPQHF.

The rearrangement uses TRBV18 and TRBJ2-2; the D is unclear. The V end was cut by 3 bases, the J end by 4 bases, with 6 bases between. This CDR3 region has 13 residues. Germline CDR1 KGHSH, CDR2 LQKENI. For the CDR3, the DNA is TGTGCCAGCTCACCGGGCCTCACCGGGGAGCTGTTTTTT. Amino acid sequence: CASSPGLTGELFF. The variable domain in full, completed from reference TRBV18 and TRBJ2-2, reads NAGVMQNPRHLVRRRGQEARLRCSPMKGHSHVYWYRQLPEEGLKFMVYLQKENIIDESGMPKERFSAEFPKEGPSILRIQQVVRGDSAAYFCASSPGLTGELFFGEGSRLTVL.